Below, 3 T cell receptor beta chains from the same sample are listed, as sequenced in a study of blood T cells in healthy people across ages (dated by TCRdb to 2015 to 2017). Libraries were built with 5' RACE. The instrument was an Illumina HiSeq 2500. The second PCR ran for roughly 7 to 12 cycles and used a J-beta primer mix along with a sample-barcoded 5' primer. The raw public reads went through TCRdb reprocessing: fastp at Q25, MiXCR clone calling, in-frame beta chains kept. A single entry per CDR3 protein holds the most common genes and DNA from its merged rows. The sample includes approximately 800,000 distinct CDR3 sequences, with around three fifths observed a single time. The top ten constitute approximately 24% of the sample. The sequenced sample consisted of blood. These receptors were collected from a middle-aged man in good health.

The chain has TRBV21-1 and TRBJ2-6; the table assigns TRBD1, which was not confirmed against the DNA. TRBV21-1 is designated a pseudogene. CDR3 length equals 17 residues. CDR3 residues: CASSLAGLSFWANVLTF. CDR3 DNA sequence: TGTGCCAGCTCCCTGGCAGGGTTGTCCTTCTGGGCCAACGTCCTGACTTTC.

The DNA for the CDR3 is TGTGCCAGCAAGCGGGGGGCTGGCACAGATACGCAGTATTTT. This codes for CASKRGAGTDTQYF. The gene calls are TRBV27 and TRBJ2-3; 9 bases match TRBD2. The length of the CDR3 is 14 residues. Germline CDR1 is MNHEY and CDR2 is SMNVEV (reference sequence). V was pared by 7 bases and J by 1 base, with 3 bases of the junction left unmatched.

This chain connects TRBV9 to TRBJ1-5, with 8 bases aligning to TRBD1. The germline gives CDR1 SGDLS, CDR2 YYNGEE. This CDR3 is 15 amino acids long. The V segment lost 3 bases and the J segment 5 bases; nucleotides outside the gene matches: 7. CDR3: CASSADQGAYQPQHF. CDR3 nucleotides: TGTGCCAGCAGCGCCGATCAGGGGGCCTATCAGCCCCAGCATTTT.